These 20 T cell receptor beta chains share one sample of origin, sequenced in a study of cytomegalovirus exposure and HLA in healthy donors. Use of 60 Vbeta and 13 Jbeta primers characterized the PCR. The method was immunoSEQ multiplex PCR; TCRdb's version includes in-frame clones alone and lacks a portion of them. The sample includes more than 130,000 clones, 78% seen only once; the top ten take less than 3%. Sample: PBMCs. Receptors originate from a male donor in good health and CMV-seronegative.

J is TRBJ1-6 and V is TRBV19; 9 bases fit TRBD1. This CDR3 is 14 amino acids long. Germline V gene sequence: CDR1 LNHDA, CDR2 SQIVND (reference sequence). V lost 5 bases and J lost 10; bases outside the gene matches: 6. This CDR3 reads CASSGRDRESPLHF. CDR3 nucleotide sequence: TGTGCCAGTAGTGGCCGGGACAGGGAATCACCCCTCCACTTT.

CDR3 coding DNA: TGTGCCAGAAGCCAAGCTAGCGGGAGCGCCTACGAGCAGTACTTC. Protein product: CARSQASGSAYEQYF. The chain couples TRBV5-3 to TRBJ2-7; 10 nucleotides match TRBD2. TRBV5-3 is placed among ORFs of uncertain function. Trimming at V came to 4 bases and at J to 2 bases, leaving 6 bases not matched to a gene. The length of the CDR3 is 15 residues.

This clone was detected once. The chain uses TRBV7-6 and TRBJ1-4; D is uncertain. This CDR3 spans 17 amino acids. Trimming left V 2 bases short and J 0 bases short, with 13 bases between. Looked up from germline, CDR1 is SGHVS and CDR2 is FNYEAQ. CDR3 loop: CASSLSASSATNEKLFF. The CDR3 DNA is TGTGCCAGCAGCTTATCCGCGAGTTCTGCAACTAATGAAAAACTGTTTTTT. Filled out from reference TRBV7-6 and TRBJ1-4, the complete variable domain reads GAGVSQSPRYKVTKRGQDVALRCDPISGHVSLYWYRQALGQGPEFLTYFNYEAQQDKSGLPNDRFSAERPEGSISTLTIQRTEQRDSAMYRCASSLSASSATNEKLFFGSGTQLSVL.

For the CDR3, the DNA is TGTGCCAGCAGCCCCGACAGGGGCCTACTGAATGAGCAGTTCTTC. It specifies CASSPDRGLLNEQFF. The V and J genes are TRBV11-3 and TRBJ2-1; 8 bases line up with TRBD1. With V trimmed by 5 bases and J by 7 bases, 10 bases remained unmatched. Germline assignment: CDR1 SGHNT and CDR2 YENEEA. CDR3 length: 15 amino acids.

The table lists this clone with a few counts. This chain links TRBV5-4 with TRBJ2-7, with 8 nucleotides matching TRBD2. This CDR3 is built from 15 residues. The V gene's germline CDR1 is SGHNT and CDR2 YYREEE (reference sequence). After removal of 0 bases from V and 6 bases from J, the junction contained 8 bases not matched to a gene. The CDR3 loop is CASSLVGGLVGEQYF. The CDR3 bases are TGTGCCAGCAGCTTGGTAGGGGGACTAGTCGGCGAGCAGTACTTC.

The rearrangement uses TRBV15 and TRBJ2-3; 10 bases match TRBD2. V dropped 0 bases and J dropped 4; count of bases not matched to a gene: 7. CDR1 and CDR2 from the germline V gene are LNHNV and YYDKDF (reference sequence). The length of the CDR3 is 17 residues. The CDR3 is CATSRDPSSGSSDTQYF. The CDR3 DNA reads TGTGCCACCAGCAGAGACCCCTCTAGCGGGAGCTCAGATACGCAGTATTTT.

The sample holds a few counts of this clone. The chain has TRBV27 and TRBJ2-7; 9 nucleotides align to TRBD2. The CDR3 is 17 amino acids. After removal of 5 bases from V and 0 bases from J, the junction contained 11 bases not matched to a gene. Germline CDR1 and CDR2: MNHEY and SMNVEV (reference sequence). CDR3 in DNA: TGTGCCAGCAGTGAAGGACTAGCGCCCCGGAGCTCCTACGAGCAGTACTTC. Protein: CASSEGLAPRSSYEQYF.

To note about this clone: Germline is not matched at one junction end, which may reflect a read error. The chain employs TRBV6-5 and TRBJ1-2; TRBD1 is a possible D gene (6 bases). CDR1 MNHEY and CDR2 SVGAGI come from the germline V gene. The CDR3 runs 14 residues. The CDR3 DNA follows: TGTGCCAGCAGTTCCCAGTTTCAGGGGTATGGCTACCCCTTC. Amino acids: CASSSQFQGYGYPF.

The rearrangement uses TRBV7-9 and TRBJ2-7; D is unclear. CDR1 is SEHNR, CDR2 FQNEAQ, per germline (reference sequence). The CDR3 runs 12 residues. With 3 bases removed from V and 3 bases from J, the gap between germline ends came to 6 bases. This chain's CDR3 is CASSFSNYEQYF. The DNA of the CDR3 is TGTGCCAGCAGCTTCAGTAACTACGAGCAGTACTTC.

This chain uses TRBV2 with TRBJ2-7; TRBD2 matches at 11 bases. CDR1 is SNHLY, CDR2 FYNNEI, per germline. The ends lost 8 bases at V and 4 bases at J; junction bases unmatched: 7. The CDR3 has 14 residues. CDR3 in amino acids: CASFPGLAAYEQYF. The CDR3 DNA follows: TGTGCCAGCTTTCCGGGACTAGCGGCTTACGAGCAGTACTTC.

This chain connects TRBV9 to TRBJ2-2; D call uncertain. Trimming pared 0 bases from V and 6 bases from J, leaving 6 bases between. Per germline, CDR1 SGDLS and CDR2 YYNGEE. This CDR3 has 13 residues. CDR3 region: CASSVVSSGELFF. The CDR3 DNA is TGTGCCAGCAGCGTAGTTAGTTCCGGGGAGCTGTTTTTT.

The CDR3 spells CASSPIDRGNQPQHF. The DNA for the CDR3 is TGTGCCAGCAGTCCAATCGACAGGGGCAATCAGCCCCAGCATTTT. J is TRBJ1-5 and V is TRBV6-5; 7 nucleotides align to TRBD1. The junction had 6 bases not matched to a gene; V was cut back by 5 bases and J by 2 bases. From germline, CDR1 is MNHEY and CDR2 SVGAGI. This CDR3 has 15 amino acids.

This clone has more than one count but fewer than ten. This chain uses TRBV10-3 with TRBJ2-7, with D maybe TRBD2 (6 bases). The CDR3 length is 13 residues. CDR1 is ENHRY, CDR2 SYGVKD, per germline. The V gene lost 6 bases and the J gene lost 1 base, with 10 bases spanning the gap. This CDR3 is CAIRGGDSYEQYF. The CDR3 region has the DNA TGTGCCATCAGGGGCGGGGATTCCTACGAGCAGTACTTC.

This sequence joins TRBV25-1 and TRBJ1-1; D perhaps matches TRBD1 (6 bases). This CDR3 region has 14 residues. Looked up from germline, CDR1 is MGHDK and CDR2 is SYGVNS. Trimming shortened V by 3 bases and J by 4 bases, and 12 bases separated the two germline ends. CDR3 protein: CASSEVGGVTEAFF. CDR3 nucleotide sequence: TGTGCCAGCAGTGAGGTAGGGGGAGTCACTGAAGCTTTCTTT.

On this clone itself: This sample also contains other DNA sequences that code for the same CDR3. V gene TRBV6-1 combines with J gene TRBJ2-5; 8 nucleotides align to TRBD2. J was trimmed by 1 base and V by 0 bases; bases with no gene match: 4. Per germline, CDR1 MNHNS and CDR2 SASEGT. The CDR3 contains 16 residues. The DNA of the CDR3 is TGTGCCAGCAGTGAAGCCTCCCGGGGGGGCCAAGAGACCCAGTACTTC. Protein sequence: CASSEASRGGQETQYF.

The chain couples TRBV5-8 to TRBJ1-2; 7 bases are a match to TRBD1. Germline CDR1 SGHTS, CDR2 YDEGEE. The CDR3 runs to 12 residues. V was pared by 6 bases and J by 5 bases, with 4 bases of the junction left unmatched. As DNA, the CDR3 is TGTGCCAGCACCCTACAGGGGTATGGCTACACCTTC. Encoded protein: CASTLQGYGYTF.

The J gene is TRBJ2-2, the V gene TRBV23-1; D may be TRBD2 (5 bases). TRBV23-1 has ORF status, its function being uncertain. The V and J ends lost 3 bases and 1 base respectively, with 12 bases between them. This CDR3 contains 16 residues. The CDR3 loop reads CASSQSRAQNTGELFF. DNA for the CDR3: TGCGCCAGCAGTCAGTCGCGGGCGCAGAACACCGGGGAGCTGTTTTTT.

This chain connects TRBV9 to TRBJ2-2, with 9 bases aligning to TRBD2. CDR1 is SGDLS and CDR2 is YYNGEE in the germline V gene. Trimming at V came to 0 bases and at J to 7 bases, leaving 10 bases not matched to a gene. The CDR3 runs to 17 residues. CDR3 sequence (DNA): TGTGCCAGCAGCGTAGATCCCCCTAGCGGGGTTAGCGGGGAGCTGTTTTTT. This gives the protein CASSVDPPSGVSGELFF. Drawing the rest from reference TRBV9 and TRBJ2-2, the complete variable domain is DSGVTQTPKHLITATGQRVTLRCSPRSGDLSVYWYQQSLDQGLQFLIQYYNGEERAKGNILERFSAQQFPDLHSELNLSSLELGDSALYFCASSVDPPSGVSGELFFGEGSRLTVL.

J is TRBJ1-2 and V is TRBV30; 8 nucleotides line up with TRBD1. Germline V gives CDR1 GTSNPN, CDR2 SVGIG (reference sequence). J lost 8 bases, V lost 4 bases, and 6 bases had no gene match. This CDR3 has 12 residues. CDR3 loop: CAWTGGLGGYTF. The CDR3 bases are TGTGCCTGGACAGGGGGCTTAGGGGGCTACACCTTC.

The genes are TRBV7-9 and TRBJ2-2; possible D gene TRBD2, 7 bases. The CDR3 is 17 residues long. V lost 4 bases, J lost 2 bases, and 17 bases lay in between. Germline V gene lookup returns CDR1 SEHNR and CDR2 FQNEAQ (reference sequence). The DNA of the CDR3 is TGTGCCAGCAGCTGGGGGGGCCAGGGAAGTAACACCGGGGAGCTGTTTTTT. It codes for CASSWGGQGSNTGELFF.